Below, one T cell receptor (beta chain) is given with its context. Its specificity is not known. With 60 Vbeta and 13 Jbeta primers, the PCR was carried out. Clones were read by immunoSEQ multiplex PCR, and TCRdb kept only the in-frame ones, dropping some. The sample lists over 80,000 clones, about 66% occurring once. The source of the sample is a study of cytomegalovirus exposure and HLA in healthy donors. Background on the study: When fewer than 500 donors were genotyped, about 81% of them were found to fall in the Caucasian-associated ancestry cluster. Whole-study findings and limits: Analysis was carried out at a later point, and it linked a missense DCLRE1C variant to TCR beta V- and J-gene trimming. It was confirmed in vitro that a few of the CMV-associated chains were specific for CMV antigens. What a later analysis showed was that several of the most significant clusters appeared linked to common viral pathogens.

From germline, CDR1 is SGHDT and CDR2 YYEEEE. The CDR3 runs 17 residues. The V gene end was trimmed by 2 bases and the J gene end by 1 base; junction bases not matched to a gene: 6. The sequence derives from a boy younger than 18 in good health and CMV-seropositive. The gene calls are TRBV5-6 and TRBJ2-7; 13 bases are shared with TRBD2. The sequenced material came from PBMCs. This CDR3 is CASSLPRGLAGSYEQYF. The CDR3 DNA follows: TGTGCCAGCAGCTTACCGCGGGGACTAGCGGGGTCCTACGAGCAGTACTTC.